These 16 T cell receptor beta chains were sequenced from one sample in a study of CD4 T cells in relation to SARS-CoV-2 and coronaviruses. These receptors have no identified antigens. Before the COVID-19 pandemic, during about 2011-2019, CD4+ T cells were taken from unexposed donors. CD4+ T cells were isolated from the cells after around 10 days of culture. TCRdb's table, derived via immunoSEQ multiplex PCR, lists solely in-frame clones and lacks some. The repertoire consists of some 19,000 clones, with about 80% occurring once and the leading ten covering 16%. Sequencing input: CD4+ T cells from PBMCs, cultured in vitro. The receptors come from a human donor in good health.

The chain is built from TRBV2 and TRBJ1-5; no reliable D call. V was trimmed by 0 bases and J by 0 bases, leaving 9 bases between them. Looked up from germline, CDR1 is SNHLY and CDR2 is FYNNEI. This CDR3 region has 16 residues. The CDR3 reads CASSEARGYSNQPQHF. CDR3 bases: TGTGCCAGCAGTGAAGCGCGAGGGTATAGCAATCAGCCCCAGCATTTT.

The chain links TRBV2 to TRBJ2-7, with D possibly TRBD2 on 5 matching bases. The V end was cut by 0 bases, the J end by 1 base, with 10 bases between. Germline CDR1 and CDR2: SNHLY and FYNNEI. The CDR3 sequence is 15 residues long. The CDR3 reads CASSEALAGSYEQYF. In DNA form, the CDR3 reads TGTGCCAGCAGTGAAGCGCTAGCAGGATCCTACGAGCAGTACTTC.

The chain recombines TRBV10-1 with TRBJ2-7; 10 bases line up with TRBD1. CDR1 and CDR2 (germline): WNHNN, SYGVQD (reference sequence). The CDR3 is 15 residues long. The V segment lost 3 bases and the J segment 2 bases; nucleotides outside the gene matches: 4. CDR3 nucleotides: TGCGCCAGCAGTGAAAGGGGGACAGGGGCCTACGAGCAGTACTTC. It codes for CASSERGTGAYEQYF.

V and J are TRBV6-1 and TRBJ2-2; D gene uncertain. Looked up from germline, CDR1 is MNHNS and CDR2 is SASEGT. The V end was cut by 1 base, the J end by 4 bases, with 7 bases between. CDR3 length equals 14 residues. CDR3 DNA: TGTGCCAGCAGTGAAGGGACGGTCACCGGGGAGCTGTTTTTT. Its protein product is CASSEGTVTGELFF.

Concerning this clone itself: Mismatch with germline at one junction end may stem from a read error. V and J are TRBV5-8 and TRBJ1-5; 7 nucleotides agree with TRBD1. CDR1 is SGHTS and CDR2 is YDEGEE in the germline V gene. CDR3 length: 18 amino acids. DNA of the CDR3: TGTGCCAGCAGCCCCCACCAAGACAGGGCGACAGAGAATCGGCCCCAGCATTTT. Translated: CASSPHQDRATENRPQHF.

The V call is TRBV19, the J call TRBJ1-1, with 9 bases that match TRBD1. The CDR3 spans 15 residues. Germline V gives CDR1 LNHDA, CDR2 SQIVND (reference sequence). The trim removed 4 bases at V and 5 bases at J, leaving 8 bases unmatched. The CDR3 region has the DNA TGTGCCAGTAGTACCTCGGACAGGGGAACAACTGAAGCTTTCTTT. As protein: CASSTSDRGTTEAFF.

As regards this clone: Other DNA sequences within the sample encode an identical CDR3. V is TRBV10-2 and J is TRBJ1-1; no firm D call. The CDR3 is 12 residues long. Trimming removed 6 bases from V and 2 bases from J, with 7 bases in between. Per the germline V gene, CDR1 is WSHSY and CDR2 is SAAADI. The CDR3, as DNA: TGCGCCAGCAGCGAACAAAACACTGAAGCTTTCTTT. Its protein is CASSEQNTEAFF.

This rearrangement joins TRBV25-1 to TRBJ1-5; tentative D call: TRBD1 (6 bases). The CDR3 length is 15 residues. Deletions cut 1 base from V and 7 bases from J, with 14 bases between. Looked up from germline, CDR1 is MGHDK and CDR2 is SYGVNS. The CDR3 loop reads CASSESGRGEQPQHF. The CDR3 DNA sequence: TGTGCCAGCAGTGAATCCGGCAGGGGTGAGCAGCCCCAGCATTTT.

The chain couples TRBV10-2 to TRBJ1-5; D is uncertain. The V and J ends lost 7 bases and 2 bases respectively, with 21 bases between them. The CDR3 sequence is 17 residues long. The germline V gene encodes CDR1 WSHSY and CDR2 SAAADI. DNA for the CDR3: TGCGCCAGCATGCGGGGTTTTTCAGGAGTAGGCAATCAGCCCCAGCATTTT. Its translation: CASMRGFSGVGNQPQHF.

This clone was observed once. The V call is TRBV3-1 (or the pseudogene TRBV3-2), the J call TRBJ1-3; D is ambiguous. Deletions cut 1 base from V and 0 bases from J, with 1 base between. The CDR3 is made up of 13 amino acids. Looked up from germline, CDR1 is LGHDT and CDR2 is YNNKEL (reference sequence). The CDR3 bases are TGTGCCAGCAGCCAAGGCTCTGGAAACACCATATATTTT. Protein product: CASSQGSGNTIYF.

The rearrangement uses TRBV29-1 and TRBJ2-7; 7 positions agree with TRBD2. CDR1 and CDR2 from the germline V gene are SQVTM and ANQGSEA. This CDR3 has 14 amino acids. V dropped 5 bases and J dropped 5; count of bases not matched to a gene: 12. The CDR3 loop reads CSVRSGQGGDEQYF. For the CDR3, the DNA is TGCAGCGTTAGGAGCGGCCAGGGAGGGGACGAGCAGTACTTC.

This clone was observed a few times. V gene TRBV5-4 combines with J gene TRBJ1-1; D uncertain. Trimming shortened V by 2 bases and J by 1 base, and 9 bases separated the two germline ends. This CDR3 is 14 amino acids long. From germline, CDR1 is SGHNT and CDR2 YYREEE (reference sequence). CDR3 region: CASSFPGRNTEAFF. DNA for the CDR3: TGTGCCAGCAGCTTCCCGGGTAGGAACACTGAAGCTTTCTTT.

In regard to this clone: The junction and the germline gene differ at one end; a read error may be behind it. The gene calls are TRBV10-1 and TRBJ2-5; 9 nucleotides agree with TRBD1. The CDR3 extends over 11 amino acids. Per germline, CDR1 WNHNN and CDR2 SYGVQD (reference sequence). CDR3 nucleotides: TGCGCCAGCAGTGGACAGGGGGGATCCCACTTC. Its protein product is CASSGQGGSHF.

This chain joins TRBV19 and TRBJ1-4; 7 positions match TRBD1. The length of the CDR3 is 14 residues. Germline CDR1 is LNHDA and CDR2 is SQIVND (reference sequence). J was trimmed by 8 bases and V by 5 bases; bases with no gene match: 8. The CDR3, as DNA: TGTGCCAGTAGTCGTAGGGGGCGCGGGGAAAAACTGTTTTTT. Protein sequence: CASSRRGRGEKLFF.

This clone appeared once. V is TRBV5-1 and J is TRBJ2-5; 11 nucleotides align to TRBD1. The germline CDR1 and CDR2 sequences are SGHRS and YFSETQ. The CDR3 is made up of 20 amino acids. The V and J ends lost 1 base and 7 bases, in that order; junction bases with no gene match: 21. CDR3 sequence reads: CASSLSPDRGPRDRFRTQYF. The CDR3 DNA sequence: TGCGCCAGCAGCTTGTCGCCGGACAGGGGGCCCCGGGACCGCTTTCGGACCCAGTACTTC.

The CDR3 loop reads CASSIPGVTGELFF. CDR3 sequence (DNA): TGTGCCAGTAGTATTCCAGGGGTAACCGGGGAGCTGTTTTTT. The rearrangement uses TRBV19 and TRBJ2-2, with D maybe TRBD1 (6 bases). With 3 bases removed from V and 5 bases from J, the gap between germline ends came to 10 bases. Germline-derived CDR1 and CDR2 are LNHDA and SQIVND (reference sequence). This CDR3 is 14 amino acids long.